Presented here are 15 T cell receptor beta chains from one specimen sequenced in a study of blood T cell repertoires in COVID-19. Method: immunoSEQ multiplex PCR; TCRdb's copy keeps in-frame clones and lacks some. The sample contains approximately 280,000 clones, approximately 91% of which appear only once. The sample taken for sequencing was peripheral blood. The source is a woman in her fifties or sixties with acute or convalescent COVID-19.

This chain links TRBV4-3 with TRBJ2-2; the D gene is possibly TRBD1 (6 bases). The CDR3 covers 16 residues. Germline CDR1 is LGHNA and CDR2 is YSLEER. V dropped 2 bases and J dropped 5 bases, with 15 bases sitting between them. Here the CDR3 reads CASSQLQGFTTGELFF. The CDR3 region has the DNA TGCGCCAGCAGCCAATTACAGGGATTCACGACCGGGGAGCTGTTTTTT.

The count of this clone is one. This chain connects TRBV11-2 to TRBJ2-5; tentative D call: TRBD1 (6 bases). CDR1 and CDR2 from the germline V gene are SGHAT and FQNNGV. The CDR3 length is 13 residues. The V and J ends lost 5 bases and 7 bases respectively, with 14 bases between them. CDR3 nucleotides: TGTGCCAGCAGCGTACAGGGACGAGGGACCCAGTACTTC. This gives the protein CASSVQGRGTQYF.

This clone came up a few times. V usage is TRBV5-6 and J usage is TRBJ1-4; a weak D match, TRBD1 (6 bases). V was pared by 2 bases and J by 10 bases, with 15 bases between. Germline V gives CDR1 SGHDT, CDR2 YYEEEE. This CDR3 has 14 residues. The CDR3 region is CASSLEGVGGKLFF. For the CDR3, the DNA is TGTGCCAGCAGCTTAGAGGGGGTCGGTGGAAAACTGTTTTTT.

The rearrangement links TRBV3-1 (or the pseudogene TRBV3-2) to TRBJ1-3; 8 bases match TRBD1. CDR3 length equals 17 residues. CDR1 is LGHDT, CDR2 YNNKEL, per germline (reference sequence). V lost 3 bases to trimming and J lost 1 base; unmatched junction nucleotides: 8. The CDR3 DNA reads as TGTGCCAGCAGCCAGGCTCGGACAGGGCTATCTGGAAACACCATATATTTT. This gives the protein CASSQARTGLSGNTIYF.

This chain joins TRBV5-1 and TRBJ1-5, with D tentatively TRBD1 (5 bases). CDR1 is SGHRS and CDR2 is YFSETQ in the germline V gene. The CDR3 runs to 17 residues. The V end was cut by 0 bases, the J end by 7 bases, with 20 bases between. The CDR3, as DNA: TGCGCCAGCAGCTTGGATTTGGCAAGGGGCGCGAGGCAGCCCCAGCATTTT. Its translation: CASSLDLARGARQPQHF.

The chain is built from TRBV30 and TRBJ2-2, with 8 bases aligning to TRBD2. The CDR3 covers 15 residues. Germline CDR1 is GTSNPN and CDR2 is SVGIG (reference sequence). With 3 bases clipped from V and 2 bases from J, the junction kept 5 bases outside the gene matches. In DNA, the CDR3 is TGTGCCTGGAGCCACGGGACTAGAAACACCGGGGAGCTGTTTTTT. Amino acids: CAWSHGTRNTGELFF.

This rearrangement joins TRBV19 to TRBJ1-3, with D possibly being TRBD1 (6 bases). This CDR3 spans 17 amino acids. In germline, CDR1 is LNHDA, CDR2 SQIVND (reference sequence). Trimming took off 5 bases at V and 3 bases at J, with 20 bases between the two ends. CDR3 loop: CASSVRDTWEFGNTIYF. The CDR3 nucleotides read TGTGCCAGTAGTGTCCGGGACACCTGGGAGTTTGGAAACACCATATATTTT.

The chain carries TRBV4-1 and TRBJ1-1, with D possibly being TRBD1 (5 bases). Trimming pared 0 bases from V and 6 bases from J, leaving 17 bases between. CDR3 length: 16 residues. CDR1 and CDR2 from the germline V gene are MGHRA and YSYEKL. CDR3 bases: TGCGCCAGCAGCCAAGATTTGGGGGGGAGGTTCGCTGAAGCTTTCTTT. This codes for CASSQDLGGRFAEAFF.

The chain is built from TRBV28 and TRBJ2-2, with TRBD1 matching 10 bases. The CDR3 runs 17 residues. Germline lookup yields CDR1 MDHEN and CDR2 SYDVKM. V was pared by 6 bases and J by 6 bases, with 13 bases of the junction left unmatched. The CDR3 region has the DNA TGTGCCAGCAGGGGTTTAGACAGGGGGCGCATAGCCGGGGAGCTGTTTTTT. This sequence encodes CASRGLDRGRIAGELFF.

This chain links TRBV7-2 with TRBJ2-5; 8 bases agree with TRBD1. The CDR3 consists of 15 residues. With V trimmed by 5 bases and J by 4 bases, 9 bases remained unmatched. Germline CDR1 reads SGHTA; CDR2 reads FQGNSA. The CDR3 sequence is CASSLPRTGSETQYF. CDR3 bases: TGTGCCAGCAGCCTCCCTCGGACAGGGTCAGAGACCCAGTACTTC.

For this clone: This CDR3 is missing its conserved last phenylalanine or tryptophan, likely due to a read error. The DNA is left out, because the CDR3 cannot be placed on it with certainty; the CDR3 is given as TCRdb lists it. J is TRBJ1-2 and V is TRBV20-1. Germline lookup yields CDR1 DFQATT and CDR2 SNEGSKA (reference sequence). The CDR3 is 11 amino acids long, termini counted. Here the CDR3 reads CSARAGPFSGV.

The CDR3 here is CASSPRGRGEGYTF. CDR3 coding DNA: TGTGCCAGCAGCCCCCGGGGCAGGGGAGAAGGCTACACCTTC. The chain recombines TRBV6-2 or TRBV6-3 with TRBJ1-2; perhaps TRBD1 as D (6 bases). Germline CDR1 reads MNHEY; CDR2 reads SVGEGT. The germline V and J ends were trimmed by 6 bases and 8 bases, with 19 bases remaining between them. The CDR3 contains 14 residues.

V and J are TRBV10-3 and TRBJ1-3; D remains ambiguous. V lost 11 bases to trimming and J lost 0 bases, with 11 bases between them. This CDR3 region has 13 residues. Germline V CDR1 and CDR2: ENHRY, SYGVKD. CDR3 loop: CAAKESSGNTIYF. CDR3 DNA: TGTGCCGCAAAAGAGAGCTCTGGAAACACCATATATTTT.

This clone has just one count. The rearrangement links TRBV6-1 to TRBJ1-4, with D possibly matching TRBD1 (5 bases). The V end lost 0 bases, the J end lost 6 bases, and 14 bases lay between the germline ends. CDR1 is MNHNS, CDR2 SASEGT, per germline. This CDR3 region has 16 residues. CDR3 sequence reads: CASSEAGRGGDEKLFF. The CDR3 nucleotides are TGTGCCAGCAGTGAAGCGGGGAGGGGAGGGGATGAAAAACTGTTTTTT.

As to this clone: This CDR3 is also generated by other DNA sequences in the sample. The chain carries TRBV7-2 and TRBJ2-2; D might be TRBD2 (6 bases). The CDR3 has 15 amino acids. Trimming shortened V by 5 bases and J by 0 bases, and 10 bases separated the two germline ends. Germline V gene sequence: CDR1 SGHTA, CDR2 FQGNSA. CDR3 sequence reads: CASSRRRANTGELFF. In nucleotides, the CDR3 is TGTGCCAGCAGCCGCCGGAGGGCGAACACCGGGGAGCTGTTTTTT.